The 27 T cell receptor beta chains below all came from one sample that was sequenced in a study of T cells in Graves' hyperthyroidism and ophthalmopathy. There were TCR beta CDR3 regions amplified from RNA transcripts. An initial round of RT-PCR targeting the TCR CDR3 relied on the HTBI primer set. Each CDR3 protein is one row after TCRdb ran MiXCR on the multiplex PCR reads. Seen here are over 400,000 distinct CDR3 sequences, 20% to 25% observed once, and the top ten hold around 47%. Material: blood. Receptors originate from a woman between 65 and 79 years old with Graves' ophthalmopathy.

A few counts support this clonotype. V and J are TRBV2 and TRBJ2-5, with D perhaps TRBD2 (6 bases). Germline loops: CDR1 SNHLY, CDR2 FYNNEI. Between the trimmed V and J ends, which lost 5 bases and 2 bases, there was a span of 12 bases. The CDR3 runs to 14 residues. The CDR3 sequence: CASSWGVLQETQYF. CDR3 DNA: TGTGCCAGCAGTTGGGGGGTTTTACAAGAGACCCAGTACTTC.

This clonotype was recorded at least ten times. J is TRBJ2-7 and V is TRBV10-3, with D perhaps TRBD2 (6 bases). Germline CDR1 is ENHRY and CDR2 is SYGVKD. V dropped 9 bases and J dropped 1 base, with 16 bases sitting between them. The CDR3 is 14 amino acids. The CDR3 sequence is CAMSGTGVSYEQYF. In nucleotides, the CDR3 is TGTGCCATGTCAGGAACGGGAGTATCCTACGAGCAGTACTTC.

CDR3 coding DNA: TGTGCCATCAGTGCGGGCAGGGAAGAGACCCAGTACTTC. It translates to CAISAGREETQYF. The rearrangement joins TRBV10-3 to TRBJ2-5; TRBD1 might be the D (5 bases). Germline V gene sequence: CDR1 ENHRY, CDR2 SYGVKD. CDR3 length equals 13 residues. Trimming left V 4 bases short and J 3 bases short, with 9 bases between.

The table lists this clonotype with many counts. This rearrangement joins TRBV12-3 or TRBV12-4 to TRBJ1-5; 7 nucleotides agree with TRBD1. V shed 6 bases and J 2 bases; nucleotides not matched to a gene: 7. This CDR3 has 15 amino acids. The CDR3 loop reads CASRPPGTGNQPQHF. CDR3 DNA sequence: TGTGCCAGCAGACCCCCCGGGACAGGCAATCAGCCCCAGCATTTT.

This clonotype has only a few counts. V is TRBV19 and J is TRBJ1-1; D might be TRBD1 (5 bases). With 6 bases removed from V and 0 bases from J, the gap between germline ends came to 14 bases. Germline V CDR1 and CDR2: LNHDA, SQIVND (reference sequence). The CDR3 length is 15 residues. In nucleotides, the CDR3 is TGTGCCAGTAGGTTCTTAGGACAAGTGAACACTGAAGCTTTCTTT. Translated, it gives CASRFLGQVNTEAFF.

The J gene is TRBJ1-4, the V gene TRBV6-1, with D maybe TRBD1 (6 bases). Germline V lookup: CDR1 MNHNS, CDR2 SASEGT. The CDR3 totals 14 residues. V dropped 6 bases and J dropped 4 bases, with 12 bases sitting between them. CDR3 amino acids: CASSELGGNEKLFF. The CDR3 DNA reads TGTGCCAGCAGCGAGTTAGGGGGTAATGAAAAACTGTTTTTT.

For this clonotype: Its ends do not fully match the called genes, so a read error is possible. This chain links TRBV6-5 with TRBJ2-7; a weak D match, TRBD2 (5 bases). The germline gives CDR1 MNHEY, CDR2 SVGAGI. The CDR3 loop spans 15 amino acids. This CDR3 is CASSYSVASPYGQYF. The CDR3 nucleotides are TGTGCCAGCAGTTACTCAGTAGCGTCTCCCTACGGGCAGTACTTC.

This clonotype has at least ten counts. The V call is TRBV12-3 or TRBV12-4, the J call TRBJ2-4, with 9 bases lining up with TRBD1. The junction had 7 bases not matched to a gene; V was cut back by 7 bases and J by 12 bases. The CDR3 length is 12 residues. The CDR3 loop reads CASTLGQGPQYF. As DNA, the CDR3 is TGTGCCAGCACCTTGGGACAGGGCCCTCAGTACTTC.

The chain has TRBV6-1 and TRBJ2-3, with 10 bases matching TRBD2. The V segment lost 4 bases and the J segment 0 bases; nucleotides outside the gene matches: 13. This CDR3 has 19 amino acids. Germline assignment: CDR1 MNHNS and CDR2 SASEGT. The CDR3 spells CASSVSPGTSAPSTDTQYF. CDR3 nucleotide sequence: TGTGCCAGCAGTGTAAGCCCGGGGACTAGCGCACCTAGCACAGATACGCAGTATTTT.

There are many counts of this clonotype. The V gene is TRBV11-2, the J gene TRBJ2-1; 14 bases map to TRBD2. V was clipped by 5 bases and J by 7 bases; unmatched bases: 10. This CDR3 comprises 17 residues. Per germline, CDR1 SGHAT and CDR2 FQNNGV. CDR3 residues: CASSHVRGTSGGNEQFF. CDR3 nucleotides: TGTGCCAGCAGCCATGTTCGTGGGACTAGCGGGGGAAATGAGCAGTTCTTC.

Comment on this clonotype: Being one base from a much bigger clone, this may be a read error. V is TRBV27 and J is TRBJ1-1, with unresolved D. In germline, CDR1 is MNHEY, CDR2 SMNVEV (reference sequence). The CDR3 is made up of 14 amino acids. CDR3 protein: CANSLSAGNTEAFF. As DNA, the CDR3 is TGTGCCAACAGTTTATCGGCAGGGAACACTGAAGCTTTCTTT.

This clonotype was observed once. In DNA, the CDR3 is TGTGCCAGTAGTAGTACTCATACGTACGAGCAGTACTTC. Encoded protein: CASSSTHTYEQYF. V gene TRBV19 combines with J gene TRBJ2-7; D uncertain. Trimming shortened V by 4 bases and J by 4 bases, and 11 bases separated the two germline ends. Germline values: CDR1 LNHDA, CDR2 SQIVND (reference sequence). The CDR3 spans 13 residues.

CDR3 in DNA: TGTGCCAGCAGTAAGCCGAATAACTATGGCTACACCTTC. This translates into CASSKPNNYGYTF. V and J are TRBV25-1 and TRBJ1-2; D gene uncertain. The CDR3 loop spans 13 amino acids. Trimming shortened V by 5 bases and J by 1 base, and 8 bases separated the two germline ends. Germline-derived CDR1 and CDR2 are MGHDK and SYGVNS.

This clonotype has a count of ten or more. V and J are TRBV2 and TRBJ2-1; possibly TRBD1 or TRBD2 for D (5 bases each). The germline V gene encodes CDR1 SNHLY and CDR2 FYNNEI. The ends were cut back, 6 bases at V and 5 bases at J, with 17 bases in the middle. The CDR3 is 15 amino acids. The CDR3 DNA reads TGTGCCAGCAGGGGGCTGATCCTGGGGGACAATGAGCAGTTCTTC. This gives the protein CASRGLILGDNEQFF.

The J gene is TRBJ2-1, the V gene TRBV4-2, with 7 bases that match TRBD1. Germline V gene sequence: CDR1 LGHNA, CDR2 YNFKEQ. The CDR3 consists of 16 residues. The V gene end was trimmed by 0 bases and the J gene end by 8 bases; junction bases not matched to a gene: 10. The CDR3, as DNA: TGTGCCAGCAGCCAAGACTCTCGACAGGGTGGCCATGAGCAGTTCTTC. It yields the protein CASSQDSRQGGHEQFF.

The sample holds many counts of this clonotype. The J gene is TRBJ2-1, the V gene TRBV7-9; the D gene is possibly TRBD2 (6 bases). CDR3 size: 13 residues. V shed 1 base and J shed 10 bases, with 11 bases lying between them. Germline loops: CDR1 SEHNR, CDR2 FQNEAQ (reference sequence). The CDR3 DNA is TGTGCCAGCAGCTTAGAGCGACTAGGGGAGCAGTTCTTC. The encoded protein is CASSLERLGEQFF.

The V gene is TRBV10-3, the J gene TRBJ2-1, with 8 bases matching TRBD2. CDR3 length equals 16 residues. CDR1 is ENHRY, CDR2 SYGVKD, per germline. V lost 3 bases, J lost 0 bases, and 4 bases stayed unmatched. CDR3 DNA sequence: TGTGCCATCAGTGAACGGAGCGGGAGCTCCTACAATGAGCAGTTCTTC. Its translation is CAISERSGSSYNEQFF.

This clonotype has a handful of counts. The CDR3 loop reads CSAPEGQVNQPQHF. The CDR3 DNA sequence: TGCAGTGCGCCAGAGGGGCAGGTCAATCAGCCCCAGCATTTT. V usage is TRBV20-1 and J usage is TRBJ1-5; D might be TRBD1 (5 bases). Trimming shortened V by 6 bases and J by 3 bases, and 15 bases separated the two germline ends. The CDR3 covers 14 residues. CDR1 and CDR2 (germline): DFQATT, SNEGSKA (reference sequence).

This sequence joins TRBV6-1 and TRBJ2-6, with D tentatively TRBD1 (6 bases). The V and J ends lost 7 bases and 0 bases respectively, with 13 bases between them. The CDR3 is 16 residues long. CDR1 is MNHNS and CDR2 is SASEGT in the germline V gene. The DNA for the CDR3 is TGTGCCAGCACCGGACAGAGAGCCTCTGGGGCCAACGTCCTGACTTTC. This gives the protein CASTGQRASGANVLTF.

In its sample, this clonotype was seen many times. This chain connects TRBV11-2 to TRBJ2-2; TRBD1 aligns across 7 bases. From germline, CDR1 is SGHAT and CDR2 FQNNGV. J gave up 7 bases and V 0 bases, and 8 bases lay outside the gene matches. The CDR3 is 16 residues long. The CDR3 sequence: CASSLDQRGLNGELFF. The CDR3, as DNA: TGTGCCAGCAGCTTAGATCAGAGGGGGCTCAACGGGGAGCTGTTTTTT.

A few counts support this clonotype. The chain recombines TRBV15 with TRBJ1-5; TRBD1 is a possible D gene (5 bases). The V end was cut by 2 bases, the J end by 6 bases, with 20 bases between. Per germline, CDR1 LNHNV and CDR2 YYDKDF (reference sequence). The CDR3 sequence is 17 residues long. The CDR3 is CATSRSPYTGGGQPQHF. The CDR3 nucleotides read TGTGCCACCAGCAGATCTCCTTACACCGGGGGAGGTCAGCCCCAGCATTTT.

The table lists this clonotype with a few counts. The chain has TRBV12-3 or TRBV12-4 and TRBJ1-6; D is perhaps TRBD1 (5 bases). The CDR3 consists of 14 residues. Trimming cost V 6 bases and J 7 bases, with 13 bases left between them. In DNA form, the CDR3 reads TGTGCCAGCAGCGCCGGGACTGAAAATTCACCCCTCCACTTT. The encoded protein is CASSAGTENSPLHF.

This clonotype showed up many times. The chain is built from TRBV9 and TRBJ1-5; no clear D. Trimming stripped 0 bases from V and 0 bases from J, with 4 bases between. The CDR3 is 14 residues long. From germline, CDR1 is SGDLS and CDR2 YYNGEE. The CDR3 bases are TGTGCCAGCAGCGTAGGCAATAGCAATCAGCCCCAGCATTTT. The encoded protein is CASSVGNSNQPQHF.

This clonotype came up once. The J gene is TRBJ2-7, the V gene TRBV28, with D perhaps assigned TRBD1 or TRBD2 (5 bases each). The CDR3 length is 13 residues. Germline CDR1 is MDHEN and CDR2 is SYDVKM. The V gene lost 8 bases and the J gene lost 3 bases, with 14 bases spanning the gap. In DNA form, the CDR3 reads TGTGCCAGCCGGGGCGGGCGGAACTACGAGCAGTACTTC. Amino acids: CASRGGRNYEQYF.

This clonotype was counted ten times or more. This chain links TRBV2 with TRBJ2-1; no definite D call. With 8 bases removed from V and 6 bases from J, the gap between germline ends came to 26 bases. This CDR3 is built from 17 residues. CDR1 is SNHLY, CDR2 FYNNEI, per germline. CDR3 residues: CASPTKGSGWMGNEQFF. DNA of the CDR3: TGTGCCAGCCCGACGAAGGGTTCGGGTTGGATGGGCAATGAGCAGTTCTTC.

The chain is built from TRBV10-3 and TRBJ2-7; 13 bases align to TRBD2. The CDR3 is made up of 14 amino acids. CDR1 ENHRY and CDR2 SYGVKD come from the germline V gene. The V and J ends lost 6 bases and 7 bases, in that order; junction bases with no gene match: 6. The CDR3 sequence: CAISGTSGDPEQYF. In nucleotides, the CDR3 is TGTGCCATCAGCGGGACTAGCGGGGACCCAGAGCAGTACTTC.

This clonotype was seen repeatedly, ten times or more. The rearrangement uses TRBV7-2 and TRBJ2-7; 7 bases agree with TRBD1. Germline V gene lookup returns CDR1 SGHTA and CDR2 FQGNSA. J lost 5 bases, V lost 1 base, and 5 bases had no gene match. The length of the CDR3 is 14 residues. Here the CDR3 reads CASSLGQGFDEQYF. The CDR3 DNA reads TGTGCCAGCAGCTTAGGACAGGGTTTCGACGAGCAGTACTTC.